These T cell receptor beta chains were read from a single sample in a study of T cells in Graves' hyperthyroidism and ophthalmopathy. TCRdb independently ran MiXCR on the multiplex PCR reads; one entry per CDR3 protein. The sample yields 350,000 or so distinct CDR3 sequences, about 18% seen once. The sample was blood. The origin of the receptors is a woman in her twenties or thirties with Graves' hyperthyroidism that later progressed to Graves' ophthalmopathy. CDR3s include the opening cysteine and the closing phenylalanine or tryptophan. A D gene is named only where the DNA matches it firmly. Clone size appears in some rows only: once, few, many, or a class for an expanded clone.

many | TRBJ2-5 | . | TRBV5-5 | CASREGSGETQYF | TGTGCCAGCAGGGAGGGGTCCGGAGAGACCCAGTACTTC
once | TRBJ2-3 | . | TRBV30 | CAWSVLESTDTQYF | TGTGCCTGGAGTGTATTGGAGAGCACAGATACGCAGTATTTT
. | TRBJ2-6 | TRBD1 | TRBV25-1 | CASSPGTGYSGANVLTF | TGTGCCAGCAGCCCCGGGACAGGGTACTCTGGGGCCAACGTCCTGACTTTC
. | TRBJ2-7 | . | TRBV5-1 | CASRIDSTYEQYF | TGCGCCAGCAGAATTGACTCCACCTACGAGCAGTACTTC
many | TRBJ2-3 | . | TRBV10-2 | CASSESTRTDTQYF | TGCGCCAGCAGTGAGTCCACTCGCACAGATACGCAGTATTTT
few | TRBJ2-2 | TRBD2 | TRBV11-2 | CASRGSSGGGTGELFF | TGTGCCAGCAGAGGGTCTAGCGGGGGGGGTACCGGGGAGCTGTTTTTT
many | TRBJ1-1 | . | TRBV10-3 | CAISEWQENMNTEAFF | TGTGCCATCAGTGAGTGGCAGGAAAACATGAACACTGAAGCTTTCTTT
many | TRBJ2-5 | TRBD1 | TRBV6-2/TRBV6-3 | CASPISGTGGLVQETQYF | TGTGCCAGCCCGATTTCCGGGACAGGGGGCTTGGTCCAAGAGACCCAGTACTTC
few | TRBJ1-3 | . | TRBV27 | CASSLQGFSGNTIYF | TGTGCCAGCAGTCTCCAGGGGTTTTCTGGAAACACCATATATTTT
many | TRBJ1-1 | . | TRBV6-1 | CASRPMADSKEAFF | TGTGCCAGCAGACCAATGGCAGACAGCAAAGAAGCTTTCTTT
. | TRBJ2-5 | . | TRBV6-5 | CASSYLGGLQETQYF | TGTGCCAGCAGTTACCTGGGGGGCCTACAAGAGACCCAGTACTTC
many | TRBJ2-7 | . | TRBV28 | CASSLRGPSYEQYF | TGTGCCAGCAGTTTAAGGGGTCCTTCCTACGAGCAGTACTTC
many | TRBJ1-4 | TRBD1 | TRBV6-1 | CASTRDRGSEKLFF | TGTGCCAGCACCCGAGACAGGGGAAGTGAAAAACTGTTTTTT
many | TRBJ1-4 | TRBD1 | TRBV24-1 | CATSDPVPGQGEKLFF | TGTGCCACCAGTGATCCAGTCCCGGGACAGGGAGAAAAACTGTTTTTT